At least ten counts were recorded for the clone carrying this T cell receptor (beta chain). This sample was taken from a study of T cells in Graves' hyperthyroidism and ophthalmopathy. Germline V gene lookup returns CDR1 MNHNS and CDR2 SASEGT. After removal of 6 bases from V and 3 bases from J, the junction contained 11 bases not matched to a gene. The CDR3 covers 16 residues. RNA transcripts gave rise to amplified TCR beta CDR3 regions. First-round RT-PCR targeting the TCR CDR3 was performed with the HTBI primer set. TCRdb fed the multiplex PCR reads into MiXCR, producing one record per CDR3 protein. The sample contains about 380,000 distinct CDR3 sequences, roughly 14% of which appear only once. The study based diagnoses on clinical symptoms, serum thyroxine and TRAb, thyroid ultrasound and orbital computed tomography.

This TCR came from a woman aged 60 to 75 with Graves' hyperthyroidism. Sequences were obtained from blood. The chain joins TRBV6-1 to TRBJ1-5, with 7 bases lining up with TRBD1. The CDR3 loop is CASRTKGDRYNQPQHF. As DNA, the CDR3 is TGTGCCAGCAGGACTAAAGGGGACAGATACAATCAGCCCCAGCATTTT.